These 23 T cell receptor beta chains came from one sample sequenced in a study of blood T cell repertoires in COVID-19. The protocol was immunoSEQ multiplex PCR, while the TCRdb copy is restricted to in-frame clones and leaves out a portion. The sample contains 250,000 or so clones, roughly 86% of which appear only once. Material: peripheral blood. These receptors came from a man aged 35-49 years with active or convalescent COVID-19.

The genes are TRBV3-1 (or the pseudogene TRBV3-2) and TRBJ1-3; D is ambiguous. CDR3 length equals 12 residues. Deletions cut 3 bases from V and 12 bases from J, with 12 bases between. CDR1 is LGHDT and CDR2 is YNNKEL in the germline V gene (reference sequence). CDR3 in amino acids: CASSQATRDIYF. DNA of the CDR3: TGTGCCAGCAGCCAGGCGACTCGCGACATATATTTT.

This chain joins TRBV7-3 and TRBJ2-1; 7 bases align to TRBD1. Trimming took 1 base from V and 5 from J; bases not matched to a gene: 2. The CDR3 length is 14 residues. Germline CDR1 SGHTA, CDR2 FQGTGA. Here the CDR3 reads CASSLRGTDNEQFF. CDR3 in DNA: TGTGCCAGCAGCTTAAGGGGGACAGACAATGAGCAGTTCTTC.

V and J are TRBV27 and TRBJ1-2; 9 bases agree with TRBD1. The CDR3 is made up of 15 amino acids. Germline lookup yields CDR1 MNHEY and CDR2 SMNVEV (reference sequence). V was pared by 8 bases and J by 4 bases, with 11 bases of the junction left unmatched. The CDR3 DNA reads as TGTGCCAGCTCGCTTAATCGGGACAGGGTCTATGGCTACACCTTC. As protein: CASSLNRDRVYGYTF.

The V call is TRBV3-1 (or the pseudogene TRBV3-2), the J call TRBJ2-2; possibly TRBD2 for D (5 bases). The CDR3 totals 16 residues. Trimming removed 2 bases from V and 1 base from J, with 11 bases in between. Germline V lookup: CDR1 LGHDT, CDR2 YNNKEL (reference sequence). CDR3 nucleotide sequence: TGTGCCAGCAGCCAAAGCCCGGGGAAGAACACCGGGGAGCTGTTTTTT. This sequence encodes CASSQSPGKNTGELFF.

J is TRBJ2-2 and V is TRBV11-2, with D perhaps matching TRBD2 (5 bases). Between the trimmed V and J ends, which lost 6 bases and 6 bases, there was a span of 14 bases. This CDR3 has 14 amino acids. Per the germline V gene, CDR1 is SGHAT and CDR2 is FQNNGV. The CDR3 is CASRRTRASGELFF. As DNA, the CDR3 is TGTGCCAGCAGGCGTACTAGGGCCTCCGGGGAGCTGTTTTTT.

This clone has only a few counts. In DNA, the CDR3 is TGCGCCAGCAGCTTGGGGCAGTCGTTATCCTACGAGCAGTACTTC. Translated: CASSLGQSLSYEQYF. The chain carries TRBV5-1 and TRBJ2-7; D call uncertain. With 0 bases removed from V and 1 base from J, the gap between germline ends came to 11 bases. This CDR3 comprises 15 residues. CDR1 and CDR2 from the germline V gene are SGHRS and YFSETQ.

The rearrangement links TRBV7-9 to TRBJ1-4, with TRBD1 identical over 10 bases. This CDR3 comprises 15 residues. The J segment lost 7 bases and the V segment lost 5 bases, leaving 7 bases of the junction unmatched. Germline-derived CDR1 and CDR2 are SEHNR and FQNEAQ (reference sequence). In nucleotides, the CDR3 is TGTGCCAGCAGCCTTCTAGGGACAGGGGTTGAAAAACTGTTTTTT. It translates to CASSLLGTGVEKLFF.

The rearrangement joins TRBV2 to TRBJ2-1; tentatively, D is TRBD1 (6 bases). CDR1 SNHLY and CDR2 FYNNEI come from the germline V gene. The CDR3 length is 13 residues. Between the trimmed V and J ends, which lost 6 bases and 10 bases, there was a span of 16 bases. The CDR3 region has the DNA TGTGCCAGCAGGAAGGGGGAAGGGAAAGAGCAGTTCTTC. Translated, it gives CASRKGEGKEQFF. The whole variable domain, remainder taken from reference TRBV2 and TRBJ2-1, is EPEVTQTPSHQVTQMGQEVILRCVPISNHLYFYWYRQILGQKVEFLVSFYNNEISEKSEIFDDQFSVERPDGSNFTLKIRSTKLEDSAMYFCASRKGEGKEQFFGPGTRLTVL.

The V and J genes are TRBV13 and TRBJ2-7; 10 nucleotides align to TRBD2. The V and J ends lost 11 bases and 4 bases, in that order; junction bases with no gene match: 5. Looked up from germline, CDR1 is PRHDT and CDR2 is FYEKMQ (reference sequence). The CDR3 consists of 12 residues. The CDR3 is CASRTSGYEQYF. The CDR3 nucleotides are TGTGCCTCCCGGACTAGCGGTTACGAGCAGTACTTC.

The rearrangement joins TRBV10-3 to TRBJ2-7, with TRBD1 identical over 7 bases. V was clipped by 6 bases and J by 9 bases; unmatched bases: 14. The CDR3 is made up of 14 amino acids. Germline loops: CDR1 ENHRY, CDR2 SYGVKD. Here the CDR3 reads CAISGPQGPGTQYF. CDR3 coding DNA: TGTGCCATCAGCGGACCACAGGGGCCAGGGACGCAGTACTTC.

The V and J genes are TRBV24-1 and TRBJ2-6, with TRBD1 matching 7 bases. Germline lookup yields CDR1 KGHDR and CDR2 SFDVKD. The trim removed 4 bases at V and 3 bases at J, leaving 5 bases unmatched. CDR3 length: 16 residues. In DNA form, the CDR3 reads TGTGCCACCAGTGAGGCCCGACAGGGTGGGGCCAACGTCCTGACTTTC. As protein: CATSEARQGGANVLTF.

The gene calls are TRBV7-9 and TRBJ2-1; 9 nucleotides align to TRBD2. Trimming removed 5 bases from V and 8 bases from J; junction bases left unmatched: 16. CDR3 size: 17 residues. CDR1 SEHNR and CDR2 FQNEAQ come from the germline V gene (reference sequence). Here the CDR3 DNA reads TGTGCCAGCAGCCCACGCACCGGGACTAGCCGGTCGGATGAGCAGTTCTTC. The encoded protein is CASSPRTGTSRSDEQFF.

The chain employs TRBV3-1 (or the pseudogene TRBV3-2) and TRBJ2-6, with 7 bases identical to TRBD1. The CDR3 extends over 18 amino acids. Per the germline V gene, CDR1 is LGHDT and CDR2 is YNNKEL (reference sequence). V lost 4 bases to trimming and J lost 2 bases; unmatched junction nucleotides: 11. CDR3 protein: CASSPLGQVTTGANVLTF. CDR3 sequence (DNA): TGTGCCAGCAGCCCACTTGGACAGGTAACCACTGGGGCCAACGTCCTGACTTTC.

The chain uses TRBV7-3 and TRBJ2-7; 7 nucleotides match TRBD1. The CDR3 spans 13 residues. Germline values: CDR1 SGHTA, CDR2 FQGTGA. V was pared by 4 bases and J by 2 bases, with 2 bases of the junction left unmatched. The CDR3 is CASSSGQPYEQYF. In nucleotides, the CDR3 is TGTGCCAGCAGCTCGGGACAGCCCTACGAGCAGTACTTC. Full variable domain (rest looked up from reference TRBV7-3 and TRBJ2-7): GAGVSQTPSNKVTEKGKYVELRCDPISGHTALYWYRQSLGQGPEFLIYFQGTGAADDSGLPNDRFFAVRPEGSVSTLKIQRTERGDSAVYLCASSSGQPYEQYFGPGTRLTVT.

The chain couples TRBV2 to TRBJ1-6; D gene ambiguous. CDR1 and CDR2 (germline): SNHLY, FYNNEI. The CDR3 has 13 amino acids. V was cut by 0 bases and J by 8 bases, with 5 bases left in between. The CDR3 spells CASSEARDSPLHF. CDR3 bases: TGTGCCAGCAGTGAAGCGCGGGATTCACCCCTCCACTTT.

In this sample, this clone turned up once. The V and J genes are TRBV7-9 and TRBJ1-6, with 7 bases fitting TRBD1. The CDR3 loop spans 17 amino acids. Germline CDR1 SEHNR, CDR2 FQNEAQ (reference sequence). V shed 4 bases and J 5 bases; nucleotides not matched to a gene: 11. The CDR3 is CASSSPRQGRNNSPLHF. CDR3 in DNA: TGTGCCAGCAGCTCGCCTAGACAGGGTCGGAATAATTCACCCCTCCACTTT.

The table lists this clone with a few counts. This chain links TRBV21-1 with TRBJ2-6; the table names TRBD2, a call not compared with the DNA. TRBV21-1 is classified as a pseudogene. The CDR3 runs to 18 residues. The CDR3 here is CASSNPLAGGCGANVLTF. The CDR3 nucleotides are TGTGCCAGCAGCAACCCCTTAGCGGGAGGATGTGGGGCCAACGTCCTGACTTTC.

The rearrangement links TRBV30 to TRBJ1-5; 7 positions match TRBD1. The germline V gene encodes CDR1 GTSNPN and CDR2 SVGIG (reference sequence). The CDR3 has 15 residues. Trimming took 3 bases from V and 1 from J; bases not matched to a gene: 6. The CDR3 region is CAWSPGTVSNQPQHF. Written as DNA, the CDR3 is TGTGCCTGGAGCCCCGGGACAGTAAGCAATCAGCCCCAGCATTTT.

V and J are TRBV5-1 and TRBJ1-5; 7 bases match TRBD1. V shed 4 bases, J shed 0 bases, and the junction held 16 bases outside the gene matches. From germline, CDR1 is SGHRS and CDR2 YFSETQ. This CDR3 spans 19 amino acids. The DNA for the CDR3 is TGCGCCAGCAGCATGTCGGACAGGCCGAGCCCCTATAGCAATCAGCCCCAGCATTTT. Protein sequence: CASSMSDRPSPYSNQPQHF.

The rearrangement joins TRBV30 to TRBJ1-6; possible D gene TRBD1, 5 bases. Trimming removed 5 bases at V and 10 bases at J, with 15 bases between. The germline V gene has CDR1 GTSNPN and CDR2 SVGIG (reference sequence). This CDR3 comprises 13 residues. CDR3 nucleotides: TGTGCCTGGGCCCGGGGGAAAGGGTCACCCCTCCACTTT. It translates to CAWARGKGSPLHF.

The chain recombines TRBV27 with TRBJ2-7, with D unclear. The CDR3 has 13 residues. Per the germline V gene, CDR1 is MNHEY and CDR2 is SMNVEV (reference sequence). With 0 bases removed from V and 6 bases from J, the gap between germline ends came to 9 bases. The CDR3 protein is CASSLSPRVEQYF. The CDR3 bases are TGTGCCAGCAGTTTATCGCCTCGGGTCGAGCAGTACTTC.

The chain combines TRBV30 with TRBJ1-1; TRBD1 might be the D (6 bases). This CDR3 comprises 14 residues. CDR1 is GTSNPN, CDR2 SVGIG, per germline (reference sequence). Trimming took 4 bases from V and 5 from J, leaving 17 bases between them. The CDR3 region has the DNA TGTGCCTGGAATTCCGGGGGGCGGGGAACTGAAGCTTTCTTT. Its translation: CAWNSGGRGTEAFF.

This rearrangement joins TRBV5-1 to TRBJ2-2; D gene uncertain. Germline V gene lookup returns CDR1 SGHRS and CDR2 YFSETQ. V dropped 2 bases and J dropped 4 bases, with 9 bases sitting between them. The CDR3 totals 14 residues. The CDR3 spells CASSFELSTGELFF. The CDR3 DNA follows: TGCGCCAGCAGCTTTGAGCTGAGCACCGGGGAGCTGTTTTTT.